A single sample is the source of the 29 T cell receptor beta chains below, sequenced in a study of cytotoxic CD8 clonotypes in ibrutinib-treated CLL. Profiled with immunoSEQ multiplex PCR; TCRdb holds only in-frame clones, not every one. Among about 250,000 clones, 60% to 75% were seen once, and the ten largest hold 15%. The sequencing here drew on PBMCs, taken after 24 months of ibrutinib treatment. These receptors all stem from a human donor with chronic lymphocytic leukemia.

This clone has more than one count but fewer than ten. J is TRBJ1-5 and V is TRBV28, with D possibly TRBD1 on 5 matching bases. The V end lost 6 bases, the J end lost 6 bases, and 15 bases lay between the germline ends. From germline, CDR1 is MDHEN and CDR2 SYDVKM. The CDR3 is 14 amino acids. The CDR3 coding sequence is TGTGCCAGCAGACCCAGGGTGTACGGTCAGCCCCAGCATTTT. Translation: CASRPRVYGQPQHF.

The V and J genes are TRBV6-5 and TRBJ2-1, with 11 bases that match TRBD2. V dropped 5 bases and J dropped 5; count of bases not matched to a gene: 5. Germline V lookup: CDR1 MNHEY, CDR2 SVGAGI. The CDR3 runs 15 residues. The CDR3 loop reads CASSTPGLADNEQFF. The CDR3 DNA sequence: TGTGCCAGCAGTACACCGGGACTAGCGGACAATGAGCAGTTCTTC.

V gene TRBV5-6 combines with J gene TRBJ1-1; 8 positions agree with TRBD1. V shed 2 bases and J 0 bases; nucleotides not matched to a gene: 12. The germline V gene encodes CDR1 SGHDT and CDR2 YYEEEE. The CDR3 has 18 amino acids. As DNA, the CDR3 is TGTGCCAGCAGCTTTATGTCCGTGGGACAGGCCCTGAACACTGAAGCTTTCTTT. Amino acids: CASSFMSVGQALNTEAFF.

This clone was seen a single time. The chain is built from TRBV7-3 and TRBJ2-1; D may correspond to TRBD1 or TRBD2 (5 bases each). The V end was cut by 0 bases, the J end by 7 bases, with 10 bases between. This CDR3 contains 14 residues. Germline loops: CDR1 SGHTA, CDR2 FQGTGA. The CDR3 bases are TGTGCCAGCAGCTTAACGGGACCTCGGAATGAGCAGTTCTTC. Encoded protein: CASSLTGPRNEQFF.

The chain joins TRBV4-2 to TRBJ2-1; 11 nucleotides align to TRBD2. V lost 0 bases and J lost 1; bases outside the gene matches: 5. The CDR3 totals 18 residues. Germline CDR1 reads LGHNA; CDR2 reads YNFKEQ. The CDR3 protein is CASSQDTSGSRSYNEQFF. The CDR3 DNA follows: TGTGCCAGCAGCCAAGATACTAGCGGGAGTAGGTCCTACAATGAGCAGTTCTTC.

The chain recombines TRBV11-2 with TRBJ1-2; D remains ambiguous. V was cut by 1 base and J by 6 bases, with 18 bases left in between. The CDR3 loop spans 16 amino acids. Germline V gene lookup returns CDR1 SGHAT and CDR2 FQNNGV. The CDR3 sequence is CASSLARLSSVHGYTF. In DNA, the CDR3 is TGTGCCAGCAGCTTAGCCCGGCTTAGCTCCGTCCATGGCTACACCTTC.

The chain combines TRBV9 with TRBJ2-1; no reliable D call. Germline lookup yields CDR1 SGDLS and CDR2 YYNGEE. The V and J ends lost 0 bases and 7 bases respectively, with 8 bases between them. CDR3 size: 13 residues. CDR3 in amino acids: CASSVELGNEQFF. The CDR3 DNA reads as TGTGCCAGCAGCGTAGAGTTGGGGAATGAGCAGTTCTTC. Together with reference TRBV9 and TRBJ2-1, the CDR3 gives the full variable domain: DSGVTQTPKHLITATGQRVTLRCSPRSGDLSVYWYQQSLDQGLQFLIQYYNGEERAKGNILERFSAQQFPDLHSELNLSSLELGDSALYFCASSVELGNEQFFGPGTRLTVL.

This clone was found a few times. The chain combines TRBV6-5 with TRBJ1-2; TRBD1 agrees at 9 bases. CDR1 MNHEY and CDR2 SVGAGI come from the germline V gene. The CDR3 spans 13 residues. Unmatched junction bases numbered 3, after V lost 4 bases and J lost 6 bases. The CDR3 nucleotides read TGTGCCAGCAGTTGGACAGGGGCCCATGGCTACACCTTC. Translated, it gives CASSWTGAHGYTF.

J is TRBJ1-5 and V is TRBV7-8, with D unresolved. The CDR3 spans 12 residues. Germline V CDR1 and CDR2: SGHVS, FQNEAQ. Trimming left V 1 base short and J 6 bases short, with 4 bases between. The CDR3 reads CASSLDGQPQHF. CDR3 DNA sequence: TGTGCCAGCAGCTTAGACGGTCAGCCCCAGCATTTT.

The chain couples TRBV29-1 to TRBJ1-4; 9 bases are a match to TRBD1. J lost 4 bases, V lost 7 bases, and 7 bases had no gene match. Germline values: CDR1 SQVTM, CDR2 ANQGSEA. The CDR3 totals 14 residues. CDR3 DNA: TGCAGCGCCCGAGGGACAGGGCTTAATGAAAAACTGTTTTTT. Amino acid sequence: CSARGTGLNEKLFF.

With respect to this clone: One end of the junction varies from germline; a read error may be responsible. V is TRBV30 and J is TRBJ2-7; possible D gene TRBD1, 5 bases. This CDR3 region has 20 residues. Germline values: CDR1 GTSNPN, CDR2 SVGIG (reference sequence). As DNA, the CDR3 is TGTGCCTGGAGTCGACCCCAGGGTTCTTCTTGGGGTTCTGCCTCCTCCGAGCAGTACTTC. It yields the protein CAWSRPQGSSWGSASSEQYF.

This clone has only one observation. V is TRBV6-6 and J is TRBJ2-5; 8 bases are a match to TRBD1. The CDR3 is 14 amino acids. V gave up 4 bases and J gave up 5 bases; unmatched junction bases: 6. Per germline, CDR1 MNHNY and CDR2 SVGAGI (reference sequence). The CDR3 sequence is CASSLTGVQETQYF. CDR3 nucleotide sequence: TGTGCCAGCAGTTTGACAGGGGTCCAGGAGACCCAGTACTTC.

J is TRBJ1-2 and V is TRBV29-1, with D unresolved. From germline, CDR1 is SQVTM and CDR2 ANQGSEA. The CDR3 contains 13 residues. Deletions cut 3 bases from V and 9 bases from J, with 17 bases between. CDR3 DNA: TGCAGCGTTGATGGGGTCGGCTTAGTTAGCTACACCTTC. It specifies CSVDGVGLVSYTF.

The chain links TRBV29-1 to TRBJ2-7, with TRBD2 matching over 10 bases. The junction had 12 bases not matched to a gene; V was cut back by 7 bases and J by 9 bases. CDR1 SQVTM and CDR2 ANQGSEA come from the germline V gene. CDR3 size: 13 residues. In DNA, the CDR3 is TGCAGCGCAGCGACTAGCGGGCCCCGGGGGCAGTACTTC. Amino acid sequence: CSAATSGPRGQYF.

The sample holds one count of this clone. This chain uses TRBV15 with TRBJ2-7; TRBD1 aligns across 7 bases. This CDR3 has 15 amino acids. Per the germline V gene, CDR1 is LNHNV and CDR2 is YYDKDF (reference sequence). Trimming removed 4 bases from V and 4 bases from J; junction bases left unmatched: 10. The CDR3 is CATSIAGTAEYEQYF. The CDR3 region has the DNA TGTGCCACCAGCATAGCCGGGACAGCGGAATACGAGCAGTACTTC.

This chain links TRBV11-3 with TRBJ2-1; no clear D. The CDR3 totals 12 residues. CDR1 SGHNT and CDR2 YENEEA come from the germline V gene. Trimming removed 5 bases from V and 8 bases from J, with 10 bases in between. The CDR3 here is CASSRNGDEQFF. CDR3 in DNA: TGTGCCAGCAGCCGGAATGGCGATGAGCAGTTCTTC.

The CDR3 region is CASSLSRGYEQYF. DNA of the CDR3: TGTGCCAGCAGCTTAAGCAGGGGGTACGAGCAGTACTTC. The chain combines TRBV7-9 with TRBJ2-7; 7 bases align to TRBD1. The CDR3 consists of 13 residues. Germline CDR1 and CDR2: SEHNR and FQNEAQ (reference sequence). Trimming at V came to 2 bases and at J to 4 bases, leaving 2 bases not matched to a gene.

In its sample, this clone was seen a few times. The chain joins TRBV28 to TRBJ1-5; 10 bases align to TRBD1. The CDR3 has 15 amino acids. Germline V gene lookup returns CDR1 MDHEN and CDR2 SYDVKM. Losses at the gene ends were 5 bases for V and 7 bases for J; bases not matched to a gene: 8. The CDR3 DNA reads TGTGCCAGCAGTATCGGGACAGGGGTGGGACAGCCCCAGCATTTT. Amino acids: CASSIGTGVGQPQHF.

The CDR3 loop is CASIPAAAYGYTF. Written as DNA, the CDR3 is TGTGCCAGCATACCGGCGGCAGCATATGGCTACACCTTC. The chain couples TRBV2 to TRBJ1-2; D unresolved. Germline CDR1 is SNHLY and CDR2 is FYNNEI. The CDR3 runs 13 residues. Trimming removed 7 bases from V and 5 bases from J, with 14 bases in between.

V usage is TRBV4-1 and J usage is TRBJ1-5; D uncertain. From germline, CDR1 is MGHRA and CDR2 YSYEKL. The V and J ends lost 4 bases and 1 base respectively, with 11 bases between them. This CDR3 spans 15 amino acids. The CDR3 is CASSLIDESNQPQHF. CDR3 nucleotide sequence: TGCGCCAGCAGCCTTATCGACGAAAGCAATCAGCCCCAGCATTTT.

The genes are TRBV2 and TRBJ2-2; weak D call: TRBD2 (6 bases). V was shortened by 5 bases and J by 2 bases, with 15 bases between the two germline ends. The CDR3 has 16 residues. Germline CDR1 SNHLY, CDR2 FYNNEI. The CDR3 bases are TGTGCCAGCAGTACCCGTAGCGGAACTAACACCGGGGAGCTGTTTTTT. Its translation: CASSTRSGTNTGELFF.

The chain uses TRBV11-1 and TRBJ1-1; 7 bases are a match to TRBD1. The CDR3 extends over 14 amino acids. V trimming: 5 bases; J trimming: 2 bases; junction bases outside the gene matches: 5. From germline, CDR1 is SGHAT and CDR2 FQDESV (reference sequence). The CDR3, as DNA: TGTGCCAGCAGCCCCGGGACAGCCAACACTGAAGCTTTCTTT. Residues: CASSPGTANTEAFF.

The chain carries TRBV30 and TRBJ2-7; D may be TRBD2 (5 bases). Germline lookup yields CDR1 GTSNPN and CDR2 SVGIG (reference sequence). CDR3 length: 12 residues. V lost 3 bases and J 6 bases, leaving 12 bases between the germline ends. The CDR3 loop is CAWSQSGPEQYF. CDR3 bases: TGTGCCTGGAGCCAGAGCGGACCCGAGCAGTACTTC.

The chain uses TRBV7-6 and TRBJ2-3; D gene unclear. The V gene's germline CDR1 is SGHVS and CDR2 FNYEAQ. The germline V and J ends were trimmed by 2 bases and 6 bases, with 9 bases remaining between them. There are 13 residues in the CDR3. The CDR3 loop is CASSLSTADTQYF. The CDR3 DNA is TGTGCCAGCAGCTTAAGTACTGCTGATACGCAGTATTTT.

The chain has TRBV6-4 and TRBJ1-5; the D gene is possibly TRBD1 (5 bases). The length of the CDR3 is 14 residues. Trimming took 3 bases from V and 3 from J, leaving 9 bases between them. CDR1 MRHNA and CDR2 SNTAGT come from the germline V gene. CDR3 DNA: TGTGCCAGCAGTGAAAGGGGATTCAATCAGCCCCAGCATTTT. Translating gives CASSERGFNQPQHF.

The gene calls are TRBV7-3 and TRBJ2-3; 9 nucleotides line up with TRBD2. The CDR3 extends over 15 amino acids. Germline V gene sequence: CDR1 SGHTA, CDR2 FQGTGA. V was pared by 5 bases and J by 3 bases, with 6 bases of the junction left unmatched. The CDR3 DNA reads TGTGCCAGCAGCCGGTTTGCGGGAGGGACAGATACGCAGTATTTT. Amino acids: CASSRFAGGTDTQYF. The complete variable domain, with remaining parts taken from reference TRBV7-3 and TRBJ2-3, reads GAGVSQTPSNKVTEKGKYVELRCDPISGHTALYWYRQSLGQGPEFLIYFQGTGAADDSGLPNDRFFAVRPEGSVSTLKIQRTERGDSAVYLCASSRFAGGTDTQYFGPGTRLTVL.

The chain combines TRBV9 with TRBJ1-2; D is perhaps TRBD1 (6 bases). The V end lost 7 bases, the J end lost 8 bases, and 12 bases lay between the germline ends. CDR3 length: 11 amino acids. Germline loops: CDR1 SGDLS, CDR2 YYNGEE. The CDR3 region has the DNA TGTGCCAGCGAGGGGGAGGGAGGCTACACCTTC. The encoded protein is CASEGEGGYTF.

The sample holds one count of this clone. V is TRBV27 and J is TRBJ2-1; 9 nucleotides match TRBD2. Germline loops: CDR1 MNHEY, CDR2 SMNVEV (reference sequence). V lost 4 bases and J lost 4; bases outside the gene matches: 8. The CDR3 contains 16 residues. CDR3 nucleotide sequence: TGTGCCAGCAGTTCTCCGGGACTAGCCGCTTACAATGAGCAGTTCTTC. As protein: CASSSPGLAAYNEQFF.

This clone has just a few counts. The gene calls are TRBV29-1 and TRBJ1-5; 7 nucleotides match TRBD1. The germline gives CDR1 SQVTM, CDR2 ANQGSEA. The CDR3 loop spans 15 amino acids. V trimming: 4 bases; J trimming: 1 base; junction bases outside the gene matches: 7. The CDR3, as DNA: TGCAGCGTTGTTCCAGGGACAGACAGCAATCAGCCCCAGCATTTT. Translation: CSVVPGTDSNQPQHF. Full variable domain (missing parts from reference TRBV29-1 and TRBJ1-5): SAVISQKPSRDICQRGTSLTIQCQVDSQVTMMFWYRQQPGQSLTLIATANQGSEATYESGFVIDKFPISRPNLTFSTLTVSNMSPEDSSIYLCSVVPGTDSNQPQHFGDGTRLSIL.